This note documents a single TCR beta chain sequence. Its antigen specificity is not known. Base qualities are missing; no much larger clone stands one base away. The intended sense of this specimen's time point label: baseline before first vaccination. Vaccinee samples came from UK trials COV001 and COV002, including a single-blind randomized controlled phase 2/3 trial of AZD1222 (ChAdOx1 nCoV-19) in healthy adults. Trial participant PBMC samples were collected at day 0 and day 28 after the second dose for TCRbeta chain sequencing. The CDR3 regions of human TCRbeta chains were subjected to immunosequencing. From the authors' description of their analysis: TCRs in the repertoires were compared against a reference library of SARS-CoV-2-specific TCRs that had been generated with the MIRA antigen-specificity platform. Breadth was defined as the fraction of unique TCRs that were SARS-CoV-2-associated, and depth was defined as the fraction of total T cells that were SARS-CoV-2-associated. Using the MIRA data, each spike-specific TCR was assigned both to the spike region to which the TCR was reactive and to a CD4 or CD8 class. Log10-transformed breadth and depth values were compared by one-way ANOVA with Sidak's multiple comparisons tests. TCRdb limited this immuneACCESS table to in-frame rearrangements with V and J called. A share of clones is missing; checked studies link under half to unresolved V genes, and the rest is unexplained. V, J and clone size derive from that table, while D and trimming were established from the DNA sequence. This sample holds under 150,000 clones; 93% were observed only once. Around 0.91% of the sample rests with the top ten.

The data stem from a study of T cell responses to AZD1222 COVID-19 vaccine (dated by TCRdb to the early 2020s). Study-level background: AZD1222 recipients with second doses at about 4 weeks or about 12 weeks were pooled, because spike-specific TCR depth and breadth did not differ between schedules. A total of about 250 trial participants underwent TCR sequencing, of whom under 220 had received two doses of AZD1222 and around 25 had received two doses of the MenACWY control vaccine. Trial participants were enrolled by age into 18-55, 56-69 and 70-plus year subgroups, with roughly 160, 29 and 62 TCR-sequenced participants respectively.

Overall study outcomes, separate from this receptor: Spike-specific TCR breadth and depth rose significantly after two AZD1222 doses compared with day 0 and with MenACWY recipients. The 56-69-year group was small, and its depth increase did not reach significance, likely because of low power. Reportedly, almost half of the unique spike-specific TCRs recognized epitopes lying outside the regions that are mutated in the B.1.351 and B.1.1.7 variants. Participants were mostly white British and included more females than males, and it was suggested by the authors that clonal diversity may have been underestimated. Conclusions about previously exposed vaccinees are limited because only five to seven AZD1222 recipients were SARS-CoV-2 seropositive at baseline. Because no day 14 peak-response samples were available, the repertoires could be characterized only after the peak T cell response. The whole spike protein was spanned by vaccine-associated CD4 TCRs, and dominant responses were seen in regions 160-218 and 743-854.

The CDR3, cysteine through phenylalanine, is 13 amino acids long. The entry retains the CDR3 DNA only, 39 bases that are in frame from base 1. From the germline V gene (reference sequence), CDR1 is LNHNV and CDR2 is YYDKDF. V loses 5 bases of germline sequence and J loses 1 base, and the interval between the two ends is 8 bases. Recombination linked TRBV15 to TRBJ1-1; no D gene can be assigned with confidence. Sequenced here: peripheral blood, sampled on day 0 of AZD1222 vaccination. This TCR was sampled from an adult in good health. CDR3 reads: CATSGTQNTEAFF. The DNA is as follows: TGTGCCACCAGCGGTACTCAGAACACTGAAGCTTTCTTT. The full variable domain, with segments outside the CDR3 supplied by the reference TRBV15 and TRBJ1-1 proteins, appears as DAMVIQNPRYQVTQFGKPVTLSCSQTLNHNVMYWYQQKSSQAPKLLFHYYDKDFNNEADTPDNFQSRRPNTSFCFLDIRSPGLGDTAMYLCATSGTQNTEAFFGQGTRLTVV.